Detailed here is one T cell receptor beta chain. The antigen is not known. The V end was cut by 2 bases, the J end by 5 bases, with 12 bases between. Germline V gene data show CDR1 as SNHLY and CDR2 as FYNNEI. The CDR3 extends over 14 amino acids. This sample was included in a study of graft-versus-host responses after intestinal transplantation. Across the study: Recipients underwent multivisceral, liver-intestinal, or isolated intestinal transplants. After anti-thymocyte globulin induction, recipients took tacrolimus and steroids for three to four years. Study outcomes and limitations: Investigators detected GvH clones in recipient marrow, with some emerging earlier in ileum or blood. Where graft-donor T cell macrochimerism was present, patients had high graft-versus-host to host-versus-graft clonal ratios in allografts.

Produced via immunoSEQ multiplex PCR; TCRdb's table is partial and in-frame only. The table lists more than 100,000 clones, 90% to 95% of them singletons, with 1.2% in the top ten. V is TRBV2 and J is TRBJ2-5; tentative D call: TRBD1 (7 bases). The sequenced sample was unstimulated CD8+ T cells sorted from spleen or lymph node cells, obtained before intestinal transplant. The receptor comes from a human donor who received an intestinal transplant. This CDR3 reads CASSESTGRETQYF. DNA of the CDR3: TGTGCCAGCAGTGAATCGACAGGGAGGGAGACCCAGTACTTC.